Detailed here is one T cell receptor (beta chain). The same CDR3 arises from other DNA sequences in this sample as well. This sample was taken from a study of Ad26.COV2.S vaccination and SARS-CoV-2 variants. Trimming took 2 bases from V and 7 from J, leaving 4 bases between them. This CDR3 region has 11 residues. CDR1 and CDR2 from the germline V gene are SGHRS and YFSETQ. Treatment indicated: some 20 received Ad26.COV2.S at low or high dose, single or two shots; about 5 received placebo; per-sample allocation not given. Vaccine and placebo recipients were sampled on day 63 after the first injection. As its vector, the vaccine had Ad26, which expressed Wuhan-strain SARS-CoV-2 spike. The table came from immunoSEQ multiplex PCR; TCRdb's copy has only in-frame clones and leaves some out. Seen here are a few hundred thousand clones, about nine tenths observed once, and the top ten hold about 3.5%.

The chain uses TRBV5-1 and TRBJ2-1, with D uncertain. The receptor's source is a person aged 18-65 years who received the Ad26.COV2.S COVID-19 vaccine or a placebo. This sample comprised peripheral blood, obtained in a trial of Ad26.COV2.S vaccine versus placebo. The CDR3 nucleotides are TGCGCCAGCAGCTTATCAAATGAGCAGTTCTTC. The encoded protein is CASSLSNEQFF.